The 26 T cell receptor beta chains presented below share a single source sample, sequenced in a study of blood T cell repertoires in COVID-19 (dated by TCRdb to the early 2020s). Receptors were amplified or captured by the immunoSEQ multiplex PCR assay. TCRdb provides this immuneACCESS table in a form limited to in-frame rearrangements. Some clones are lacking; in checked studies, under half of them reflect an unresolved V gene, and why the rest are absent is not known. The sample contains more than 20,000 clones, roughly 89% of them found a single time. 1.5% to 2% of the sample goes to the ten largest clones. Material: peripheral blood. The source is a woman aged 60-75 years with active COVID-19.

The chain links TRBV5-1 to TRBJ2-7, with D maybe TRBD2 (5 bases). The V and J ends lost 4 bases and 7 bases respectively, with 21 bases between them. CDR1 SGHRS and CDR2 YFSETQ come from the germline V gene. The CDR3 totals 15 residues. CDR3 loop: CASSRDGDPWGEQYF. The CDR3 DNA reads as TGCGCCAGCAGCCGCGACGGGGATCCATGGGGAGAGCAGTACTTC.

The chain recombines TRBV18 with TRBJ2-5; tentative D call: TRBD2 (6 bases). Germline loops: CDR1 KGHSH, CDR2 LQKENI. This CDR3 comprises 16 residues. V lost 3 bases and J lost 5, with 19 bases in between. CDR3 DNA: TGTGCCAGCTCACCGGAGTATTCGGGCGGGAAGGAGACCCAGTACTTC. As protein: CASSPEYSGGKETQYF.

This chain uses TRBV29-1 with TRBJ1-4; 7 nucleotides agree with TRBD1. CDR1 SQVTM and CDR2 ANQGSEA come from the germline V gene. This CDR3 contains 14 residues. With 5 bases clipped from V and 0 bases from J, the junction kept 3 bases outside the gene matches. In DNA form, the CDR3 reads TGCAGCGTTTCCGGGACAGCAACTAATGAAAAACTGTTTTTT. The encoded protein is CSVSGTATNEKLFF.

This clone was seen a handful of times. The chain employs TRBV28 and TRBJ1-3, with a possible D match to TRBD1 (5 bases). The CDR3 is 14 residues long. V was trimmed by 3 bases and J by 5 bases, leaving 11 bases between them. Looked up from germline, CDR1 is MDHEN and CDR2 is SYDVKM. CDR3 DNA sequence: TGTGCCAGCAGTTTTGGGGGAGGGAGAAACACCATATATTTT. Translated, it gives CASSFGGGRNTIYF.

The chain joins TRBV4-1 to TRBJ1-1; weak D call: TRBD1 (5 bases). The germline V gene encodes CDR1 MGHRA and CDR2 YSYEKL. The CDR3 consists of 15 residues. Trimming removed 1 base at V and 0 bases at J, with 9 bases between. CDR3 amino acids: CASSQGAGMNTEAFF. CDR3 sequence (DNA): TGCGCCAGCAGCCAAGGTGCAGGGATGAACACTGAAGCTTTCTTT.

The chain links TRBV28 to TRBJ2-1, with TRBD2 as a possible D gene (5 bases). The ends were cut back, 2 bases at V and 5 bases at J, with 19 bases in the middle. The V gene's germline CDR1 is MDHEN and CDR2 SYDVKM. The CDR3 spans 17 residues. The CDR3 sequence: CASSLPGLAGFNNEQFF. CDR3 DNA: TGTGCCAGCAGTTTACCGGGGTTGGCGGGCTTCAACAATGAGCAGTTCTTC.

V usage is TRBV15 and J usage is TRBJ1-6; D may be TRBD1 (6 bases). The CDR3 consists of 13 residues. V dropped 5 bases and J dropped 10 bases, with 12 bases sitting between them. Germline V gene lookup returns CDR1 LNHNV and CDR2 YYDKDF (reference sequence). In DNA form, the CDR3 reads TGTGCCACCAGCCCCAGGGGTAGATCACCCCTCCACTTT. Protein sequence: CATSPRGRSPLHF.

V is TRBV20-1 and J is TRBJ2-3, with 9 bases identical to TRBD2. Germline trimming cut 3 bases from V and 5 bases from J; bases unmatched to any gene: 9. The CDR3 runs 15 residues. Germline V lookup: CDR1 DFQATT, CDR2 SNEGSKA (reference sequence). CDR3 residues: CSASSRGGREDTQYF. The DNA for the CDR3 is TGCAGTGCTAGTTCACGTGGCGGGAGGGAAGATACGCAGTATTTT.

This clone occurred a few times. The chain employs TRBV7-9 and TRBJ1-3; TRBD1 matches at 7 bases. Germline loops: CDR1 SEHNR, CDR2 FQNEAQ (reference sequence). The CDR3 has 17 amino acids. V lost 1 base and J lost 2; bases outside the gene matches: 8. The CDR3 DNA reads TGTGCCAGCAGCTTAGGACAGGGAGGAGTGGCTGGAAACACCATATATTTT. It yields the protein CASSLGQGGVAGNTIYF.

This sequence joins TRBV27 and TRBJ2-1; a possible D gene is TRBD1 (5 bases). The CDR3 contains 14 residues. Germline CDR1 MNHEY, CDR2 SMNVEV (reference sequence). Trimming left V 1 base short and J 8 bases short, with 12 bases between. In DNA, the CDR3 is TGTGCCAGCAGTTTATTAGCAGGGTGGGATGAGCAGTTCTTC. Translated, it gives CASSLLAGWDEQFF.

The chain uses TRBV5-1 and TRBJ2-1; D might be TRBD2 (6 bases). CDR1 is SGHRS, CDR2 YFSETQ, per germline. The CDR3 loop spans 18 amino acids. Trimming removed 0 bases at V and 8 bases at J, with 24 bases between. The CDR3 DNA sequence: TGCGCCAGCAGCTTGGTTGGGGGGACCCTCAACAATCTCTATGAGCAGTTCTTC. Its protein is CASSLVGGTLNNLYEQFF.

V usage is TRBV7-9 and J usage is TRBJ1-4; D possibly corresponds to TRBD1 (5 bases). This CDR3 contains 13 residues. Trimming cost V 3 bases and J 7 bases, with 9 bases left between them. Germline V CDR1 and CDR2: SEHNR, FQNEAQ (reference sequence). Here the CDR3 DNA reads TGTGCCAGCAGCTTTTCCGGGGGTGAAAAACTGTTTTTT. It specifies CASSFSGGEKLFF.

This chain connects TRBV5-1 to TRBJ2-1; TRBD2 matches 7 bases. CDR1 is SGHRS and CDR2 is YFSETQ in the germline V gene. This CDR3 is 13 amino acids long. V lost 6 bases and J lost 7; bases outside the gene matches: 7. CDR3 DNA: TGCGCCAGCAACCGCGGGAGTCTGAATGAGCAGTTCTTC. Its protein is CASNRGSLNEQFF.

This rearrangement joins TRBV7-2 to TRBJ1-2, with D possibly matching TRBD1 (6 bases). The CDR3 has 13 amino acids. Deletions cut 0 bases from V and 8 bases from J, with 10 bases between. CDR1 and CDR2 from the germline V gene are SGHTA and FQGNSA. The CDR3 coding sequence is TGTGCCAGCAGCTTAGCCCAGGGGTTAGGCTACACCTTC. Residues: CASSLAQGLGYTF.

The chain links TRBV2 to TRBJ1-2; possible D gene TRBD1, 6 bases. CDR3 length equals 15 residues. Trimming took 1 base from V and 4 from J, leaving 13 bases between them. Germline loops: CDR1 SNHLY, CDR2 FYNNEI. The chain's CDR3 is CASSEGTADFYGYTF. The CDR3 DNA reads as TGTGCCAGCAGTGAAGGGACAGCTGACTTCTATGGCTACACCTTC. The full variable domain, completed using reference TRBV2 and TRBJ1-2, is EPEVTQTPSHQVTQMGQEVILRCVPISNHLYFYWYRQILGQKVEFLVSFYNNEISEKSEIFDDQFSVERPDGSNFTLKIRSTKLEDSAMYFCASSEGTADFYGYTFGSGTRLTVV.

The gene calls are TRBV10-3 and TRBJ1-5, with D perhaps TRBD1 (6 bases). V was cut by 3 bases and J by 4 bases, with 13 bases left in between. Germline CDR1 ENHRY, CDR2 SYGVKD. CDR3 size: 15 residues. This CDR3 is CAISEGGLGNQPQHF. The CDR3 DNA is TGTGCCATCAGTGAAGGGGGATTGGGGAATCAGCCCCAGCATTTT.

This clone is a singleton in its sample. The chain links TRBV18 to TRBJ1-1; D may be TRBD1 (5 bases). CDR3 length equals 14 residues. CDR1 and CDR2 (germline): KGHSH, LQKENI. V gave up 4 bases and J gave up 1 base, with 10 bases separating them. DNA of the CDR3: TGTGCCAGCTCACGGACGACAGAGAACACTGAAGCTTTCTTT. Translation: CASSRTTENTEAFF.

J is TRBJ1-4 and V is TRBV2; 8 nucleotides agree with TRBD1. This CDR3 spans 14 amino acids. Trimming cost V 3 bases and J 4 bases; bases outside gene matches: 1. Germline-derived CDR1 and CDR2 are SNHLY and FYNNEI. The CDR3 coding sequence is TGTGCCAGCAGTGAGGGACAGGTTAATGAAAAACTGTTTTTT. It yields the protein CASSEGQVNEKLFF.

The chain combines TRBV5-1 with TRBJ2-7; TRBD2 agrees at 7 bases. This CDR3 has 16 amino acids. V shed 0 bases, J shed 1 base, and the junction held 7 bases outside the gene matches. The germline V gene has CDR1 SGHRS and CDR2 YFSETQ. CDR3 in DNA: TGCGCCAGCAGCTTGGGGGGTAGCGGGCCGTCCTACGAGCAGTACTTC. Translating gives CASSLGGSGPSYEQYF.

The rearrangement joins TRBV28 to TRBJ1-3, with D hard to call. Germline-derived CDR1 and CDR2 are MDHEN and SYDVKM. The CDR3 runs 15 residues. V lost 5 bases and J 2 bases, leaving 13 bases between the germline ends. This CDR3 reads CASSPRLQPGNTIYF. The CDR3, as DNA: TGTGCCAGCAGTCCCAGGCTACAACCTGGAAACACCATATATTTT.

This clone was seen a handful of times. V usage is TRBV5-1 and J usage is TRBJ1-1, with 7 bases that match TRBD1. Germline CDR1 is SGHRS and CDR2 is YFSETQ. The CDR3 totals 17 residues. Trimming took 3 bases from V and 0 from J; bases not matched to a gene: 11. This chain's CDR3 is CASSSQGSYVMNTEAFF. CDR3 in DNA: TGCGCCAGCAGCTCACAGGGGTCATACGTGATGAACACTGAAGCTTTCTTT.

The gene calls are TRBV5-1 and TRBJ1-2; tentatively, D is TRBD1 (5 bases). The germline gives CDR1 SGHRS, CDR2 YFSETQ. The CDR3 spans 13 residues. V shed 1 base and J shed 8 bases, with 12 bases lying between them. The CDR3 region is CASSLWAQGGYTF. The CDR3, as DNA: TGCGCCAGCAGCTTGTGGGCCCAGGGAGGCTACACCTTC.

The chain combines TRBV6-5 with TRBJ1-1; D not certain. The ends were cut back, 8 bases at V and 1 base at J, with 5 bases in the middle. The CDR3 is made up of 11 amino acids. CDR1 is MNHEY and CDR2 is SVGAGI in the germline V gene. CDR3 in amino acids: CASVRNTEAFF. The CDR3 region has the DNA TGTGCCAGCGTGAGGAACACTGAAGCTTTCTTT.

The chain combines TRBV19 with TRBJ2-1; the match to TRBD1 covers 8 bases. This CDR3 is built from 15 residues. The J segment lost 4 bases and the V segment lost 3 bases, leaving 5 bases of the junction unmatched. CDR1 and CDR2 (germline): LNHDA, SQIVND (reference sequence). This chain's CDR3 is CASSISDRVYNEQFF. The CDR3 bases are TGTGCCAGTAGTATTTCGGACAGGGTATACAATGAGCAGTTCTTC. The variable domain in full, completed from reference TRBV19 and TRBJ2-1, reads DGGITQSPKYLFRKEGQNVTLSCEQNLNHDAMYWYRQDPGQGLRLIYYSQIVNDFQKGDIAEGYSVSREKKESFPLTVTSAQKNPTAFYLCASSISDRVYNEQFFGPGTRLTVL.

This clone came up once. The chain carries TRBV6-5 and TRBJ2-3; 7 nucleotides line up with TRBD2. V was pared by 7 bases and J by 2 bases, with 6 bases of the junction left unmatched. This CDR3 has 14 amino acids. Per the germline V gene, CDR1 is MNHEY and CDR2 is SVGAGI. CDR3 residues: CASKTSSSTDTQYF. The CDR3 DNA reads TGTGCCAGCAAGACTAGCTCCTCCACAGATACGCAGTATTTT.

This chain connects TRBV29-1 to TRBJ2-7, with 7 bases that match TRBD1. V shed 7 bases, J shed 2 bases, and the junction held 11 bases outside the gene matches. The CDR3 is 14 residues long. Looked up from germline, CDR1 is SQVTM and CDR2 is ANQGSEA. The CDR3 here is CSAKQGSGPYEQYF. The DNA for the CDR3 is TGCAGCGCTAAACAGGGGTCGGGACCCTACGAGCAGTACTTC.